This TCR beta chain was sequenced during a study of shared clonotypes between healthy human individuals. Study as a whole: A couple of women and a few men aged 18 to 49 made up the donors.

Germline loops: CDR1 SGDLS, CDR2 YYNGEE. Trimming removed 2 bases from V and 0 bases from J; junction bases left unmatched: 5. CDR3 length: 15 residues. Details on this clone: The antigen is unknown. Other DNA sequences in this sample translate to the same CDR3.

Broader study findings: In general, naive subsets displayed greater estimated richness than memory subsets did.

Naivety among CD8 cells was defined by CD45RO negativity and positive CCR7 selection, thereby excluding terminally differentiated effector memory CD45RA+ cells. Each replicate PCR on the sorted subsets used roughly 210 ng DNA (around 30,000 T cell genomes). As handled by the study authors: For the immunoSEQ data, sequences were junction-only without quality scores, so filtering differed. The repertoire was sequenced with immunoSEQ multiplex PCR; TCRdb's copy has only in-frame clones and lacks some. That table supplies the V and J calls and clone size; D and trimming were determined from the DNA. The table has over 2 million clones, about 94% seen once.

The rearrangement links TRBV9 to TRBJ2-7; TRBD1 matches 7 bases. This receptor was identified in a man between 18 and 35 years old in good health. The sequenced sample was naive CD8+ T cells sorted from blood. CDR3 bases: TGTGCCAGCAGCGTCGAGGGGGCGAGCTCCTACGAGCAGTACTTC. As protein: CASSVEGASSYEQYF.